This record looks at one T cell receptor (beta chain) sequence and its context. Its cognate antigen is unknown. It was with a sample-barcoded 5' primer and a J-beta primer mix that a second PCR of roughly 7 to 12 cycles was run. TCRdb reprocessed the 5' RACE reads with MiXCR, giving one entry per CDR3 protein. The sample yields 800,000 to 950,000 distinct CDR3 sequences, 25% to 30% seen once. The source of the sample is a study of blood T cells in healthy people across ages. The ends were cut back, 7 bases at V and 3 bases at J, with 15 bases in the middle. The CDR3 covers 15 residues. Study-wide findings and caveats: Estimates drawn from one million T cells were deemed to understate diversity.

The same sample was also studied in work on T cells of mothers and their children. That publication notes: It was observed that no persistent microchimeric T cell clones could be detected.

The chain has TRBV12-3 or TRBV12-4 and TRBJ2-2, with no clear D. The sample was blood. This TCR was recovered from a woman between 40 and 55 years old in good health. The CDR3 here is CASTQAIRDTGELFF. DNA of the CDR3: TGTGCCAGCACCCAGGCTATACGGGACACCGGGGAGCTGTTTTTT.